This is a list of T cell receptor beta chains from one sample in a study of beta chain features in type 1 diabetes. Here immunoSEQ multiplex PCR was the method, and the copy in TCRdb shows in-frame clones only, minus some. This sample has around 250,000 clones, with roughly 15% found just once. Source material: naive CD4+ T cells from blood. All receptors come from a woman aged 40 to 49 in good health. The CDR3 runs from the conserved cysteine through the conserved F or W. The D gene is left open where the match is weak. Size is omitted from some rows. Given values are once, few, many or a class for expanded clones.

CASSAPGGLVTGELFF,TGTGCCAGCAGCGCCCCGGGGGGGCTTGTTACCGGGGAACTGTTTTTT,-,TRBD2,TRBV9,TRBJ2-2
CASSYLGTGVDHGYTF,TGTGCCAGCAGTTACCTAGGGACAGGGGTCGATCATGGCTACACCTTC,few,TRBD1,TRBV6-5,TRBJ1-2
CASSARRGLDGYTF,TGTGCCAGCAGCGCCCGACGGGGACTCGATGGCTACACCTTC,-,-,TRBV9,TRBJ1-2
CASLPLSEGNYGYTF,TGTGCCAGCCTCCCCCTTTCGGAGGGGAACTATGGCTACACCTTC,few,-,TRBV19,TRBJ1-2
CASSLIIWTGRSNSPLHF,TGTGCCAGCAGCTTAATTATTTGGACAGGGAGAAGTAATTCACCCCTCCACTTT,-,TRBD1,TRBV7-9,TRBJ1-6
CASSLIGSKSGPYEQYF,TGTGCCAGCAGCTTAATTGGCAGTAAGTCAGGCCCCTACGAGCAGTACTTC,-,-,TRBV7-8,TRBJ2-7
CASRAWGLVKNIQYF,TGTGCCAGCAGGGCCTGGGGGCTGGTCAAAAACATTCAGTACTTC,many,-,TRBV2,TRBJ2-4
CASTEPYQGAYEQYF,TGCGCCAGCACTGAACCGTACCAGGGGGCCTACGAGCAGTACTTC,few,TRBD1,TRBV10-2,TRBJ2-7
CASSRGYPLYNEQFF,TGTGCCAGCAGCAGGGGGTACCCCCTTTACAATGAGCAGTTCTTC,-,-,TRBV11-2,TRBJ2-1
CAIRDREGSTEAFF,TGTGCCATCAGGGACAGGGAGGGGAGCACTGAAGCTTTCTTT,few,TRBD1,TRBV10-3,TRBJ1-1
CASSRDRGSYEQYF,TGTGCCAGCAGCCGGGACAGGGGGTCGTACGAGCAGTACTTC,-,TRBD1,TRBV7-9,TRBJ2-7
CASSVYSQGGRETQYF,TGTGCCAGCAGCGTATACTCTCAGGGTGGAAGGGAGACCCAGTACTTC,few,-,TRBV11-2,TRBJ2-5
CASSQGAYNEQFF,TGCGCCAGCAGCCAAGGAGCGTACAATGAGCAGTTCTTC,few,-,TRBV4-1,TRBJ2-1
CASSGDRGRYNEQFF,TGTGCCAGCAGCGGAGACAGGGGGCGGTACAATGAGCAGTTCTTC,few,TRBD1,TRBV9,TRBJ2-1
CASSRTGWNYGYTF,TGTGCCAGCAGCCGGACAGGCTGGAACTATGGCTACACCTTC,-,TRBD1,TRBV7-2,TRBJ1-2
CASLETANYGYTF,TGTGCCAGTTTGGAGACGGCTAACTATGGCTACACCTTC,-,-,TRBV19,TRBJ1-2
CATSRERSTEAFF,TGTGCCACCAGCAGAGAACGGAGCACTGAAGCTTTCTTT,-,-,TRBV15,TRBJ1-1
CASRRPGQANTGELFF,TGCGCCAGCAGACGGCCGGGACAAGCGAACACCGGGGAGCTGTTTTTT,few,-,TRBV5-1,TRBJ2-2
CASQTGTSGGAYEQFF,TGCGCCAGCCAAACGGGTACTAGCGGGGGGGCGTATGAGCAGTTCTTC,few,TRBD2,TRBV5-1,TRBJ2-1
CASSGEGGPKADTQYF,TGTGCCAGCAGTGGCGAAGGCGGTCCGAAGGCAGATACGCAGTATTTT,-,-,TRBV6-1,TRBJ2-3
CASSYAGNEKLFF,TGTGCCAGCAGCTACGCGGGTAATGAAAAACTGTTTTTT,-,-,TRBV5-4,TRBJ1-4
CASRPQGSSYNEQFF,TGTGCCAGTAGGCCCCAGGGTAGCTCCTACAATGAGCAGTTCTTC,-,-,TRBV19,TRBJ2-1
CASSQDVVGVTGELFF,TGTGCCAGCAGCCAAGACGTGGTAGGGGTAACCGGGGAGCTGTTTTTT,few,-,TRBV14,TRBJ2-2
CASSESLTDWTQYF,TGTGCCAGCAGTGAATCCCTGACAGATTGGACCCAGTACTTC,few,-,TRBV25-1,TRBJ2-5
CASRPTGQPYEQYF,TGCGCCAGCCGGCCTACGGGACAGCCCTACGAGCAGTACTTC,-,TRBD1,TRBV10-2,TRBJ2-7
CASSVGTSGNIQYF,TGTGCCAGCAGCGTCGGGACTAGCGGGAACATTCAGTACTTC,-,TRBD2,TRBV9,TRBJ2-4
CSTRRTSGGDEQYF,TGCAGCACCCGTCGGACTAGCGGTGGGGACGAGCAGTACTTC,-,TRBD2,TRBV29-1,TRBJ2-7